This is a list of T cell receptor beta chains from one sample in a study of CD8 T cells in Susac syndrome. TCRdb ran MiXCR on the immunoSEQ multiplex PCR reads and lists one entry per CDR3 protein. The sample consists of 120,000 to 150,000 distinct CDR3 sequences, approximately 95% of them appearing once. The sample comprised CD4+ T cells from PBMCs. The receptor set was obtained from a human donor with multiple sclerosis. The CDR3 runs from the conserved cysteine through the conserved F or W. D genes are given only for firm matches. Size is stated for part of the rows, as once, few or many counts, or as a class when the clone is expanded.

V	J	D	size	length	CDR3	DNA
TRBV5-1	TRBJ1-1	.	.	15	CASSLAGSGNTEAFF	TGCGCCAGCAGCTTGGCCGGGTCAGGGAACACTGAAGCTTTCTTT
TRBV6-2/TRBV6-3	TRBJ2-7	.	once	14	CASTKDGGLREQYF	TGTGCCAGCACCAAGGACGGGGGGCTACGAGAGCAGTACTTC
TRBV4-1	TRBJ1-4	TRBD1	.	17	CASSQEGQGATSEKLFF	TGCGCCAGCAGCCAAGAAGGGCAGGGGGCAACGAGCGAAAAACTGTTTTTT
TRBV12-3/TRBV12-4	TRBJ2-7	TRBD1	.	16	CASSGLGTGSIYEQYF	TGTGCCAGCAGTGGCCTCGGGACAGGGAGTATATACGAGCAGTACTTC
TRBV6-1	TRBJ2-7	.	.	14	CASSELLFSYEQYF	TGTGCCAGCAGTGAATTACTGTTCTCCTACGAGCAGTACTTC
TRBV7-2	TRBJ2-3	.	few	15	CASSLDYSSTDTQYF	TGTGCCAGCAGCTTGGACTACTCTAGCACAGATACGCAGTATTTT
TRBV3-1	TRBJ2-7	.	.	16	CASSQEPAVPSYEQYF	TGTGCCAGCAGCCAAGAGCCGGCAGTCCCATCCTACGAGCAGTACTTC
TRBV20-1	TRBJ2-5	.	.	13	CSALFRGEETQYF	TGCAGTGCCCTCTTTCGTGGAGAGGAGACCCAGTACTTC
TRBV5-1	TRBJ2-1	TRBD1	.	13	CASSETGKEEQFF	TGCGCCAGCAGCGAGACAGGGAAGGAGGAGCAGTTCTTC
TRBV27	TRBJ1-5	TRBD1	.	16	CASSPIRDSRNQPQHF	TGTGCCAGCAGTCCAATCAGGGACAGCCGCAATCAGCCCCAGCATTTT
TRBV29-1	TRBJ1-1	TRBD1	.	13	CSVADRPNTEAFF	TGCAGCGTTGCGGACAGGCCGAACACTGAAGCTTTCTTT
TRBV7-9	TRBJ2-5	TRBD1	.	15	CASSTGTGGPETQYF	TGTGCCAGCAGCACCGGGACAGGGGGCCCAGAGACCCAGTACTTC
TRBV7-2	TRBJ2-7	.	.	16	CASSQASGTPILEQYF	TGTGCCAGCAGCCAAGCATCCGGGACACCGATTTTAGAGCAGTACTTC
TRBV19	TRBJ1-1	.	.	15	CASTPEGQGYTEAFF	TGTGCCAGTACCCCTGAGGGGCAGGGGTACACTGAAGCTTTCTTT
TRBV20-1	TRBJ1-2	.	.	11	CSVGTDYGYTF	TGCAGTGTCGGGACCGATTATGGCTACACCTTC
TRBV12-3/TRBV12-4	TRBJ2-7	.	.	15	CASSLLKASSYEQYF	TGTGCCAGCAGTTTGTTGAAGGCGAGCTCCTACGAGCAGTACTTC
TRBV5-6	TRBJ2-7	.	.	15	CASRQKVFSLYEQYF	TGTGCCAGCAGACAGAAGGTATTTTCCCTATACGAGCAGTACTTC
TRBV11-1	TRBJ2-3	TRBD2	.	17	CASSKGLAGASTDTQYF	TGTGCCAGCAGTAAAGGACTAGCGGGGGCCTCCACAGATACGCAGTATTTT
TRBV30	TRBJ1-2	.	.	12	CAWYPLSGGYTF	TGTGCCTGGTATCCCCTATCCGGGGGCTACACCTTC
TRBV12-3/TRBV12-4	TRBJ1-5	TRBD1	.	15	CASRDTGGVEQPQHF	TGTGCCAGCAGGGATACAGGGGGCGTGGAACAGCCCCAGCATTTT
TRBV4-3	TRBJ1-2	TRBD1	.	15	CASSRGQEINYGYTF	TGCGCCAGCAGCCGAGGACAGGAGATTAACTATGGCTACACCTTC
TRBV15	TRBJ2-2	.	.	14	CATSRERYTGELFF	TGTGCCACCAGCAGAGAAAGATACACCGGGGAGCTGTTTTTT
TRBV7-2	TRBJ2-7	.	.	14	CASRDTGRNDEQYF	TGTGCCAGCAGGGATACTGGACGGAATGACGAGCAGTACTTC
TRBV7-9	TRBJ2-7	TRBD2	.	15	CASSLASGGAGEQYF	TGTGCCAGCAGCTTAGCCAGCGGGGGGGCGGGCGAGCAGTACTTC
TRBV11-1	TRBJ2-5	TRBD2	.	15	CASRAGGPTQETQYF	TGTGCCAGCAGGGCGGGGGGGCCGACGCAAGAGACCCAGTACTTC
TRBV3-1	TRBJ2-6	.	.	16	CASSQVGLPGANVLTF	TGTGCCAGCAGCCAAGTGGGGCTCCCTGGGGCCAACGTCCTGACTTTC
TRBV20-1	TRBJ1-5	.	once	13	CSAATQLNQPQHF	TGCAGTGCTGCGACCCAGCTCAATCAGCCCCAGCATTTT
TRBV28	TRBJ1-2	.	.	14	CASSPGFSGYGYTF	TGTGCCAGCAGTCCCGGATTTTCGGGCTATGGCTACACCTTC
TRBV9	TRBJ2-2	TRBD2	.	16	CASSEAGGANTGELFF	TGTGCCAGCAGCGAGGCGGGAGGAGCGAACACCGGGGAGCTGTTTTTT
TRBV6-4	TRBJ1-2	.	.	14	CASSDSTTGYGYTF	TGTGCCAGCAGTGACTCGACTACGGGCTATGGCTACACCTTC
TRBV20-1	TRBJ2-1	.	.	13	CSAIPVSLNEQFF	TGCAGTGCTATTCCAGTCTCCCTCAATGAGCAGTTCTTC
TRBV7-9	TRBJ2-7	TRBD1	.	15	CASSSRSGGLYEQYF	TGTGCCAGCAGCTCCCGGTCAGGGGGCCTCTACGAGCAGTACTTC
TRBV7-2	TRBJ2-1	.	.	13	CASGRGSGNEQFF	TGTGCCAGCGGGCGGGGCTCTGGGAATGAGCAGTTCTTC
TRBV7-9	TRBJ1-1	TRBD1	.	15	CASSHLQGAGTEAFF	TGTGCCAGCAGTCACCTACAGGGGGCCGGAACTGAAGCTTTCTTT
TRBV7-9	TRBJ1-2	TRBD1	.	14	CASSPGTGEDGYTF	TGTGCCAGCAGCCCCGGGACAGGGGAAGATGGCTACACCTTC
TRBV27	TRBJ2-5	TRBD1	.	16	CASSLLGQRSEETQYF	TGTGCCAGCAGTTTATTGGGACAGCGTTCAGAAGAGACCCAGTACTTC
TRBV5-4	TRBJ2-7	.	.	16	CASSHLNRQANYEQYF	TGTGCCAGCAGCCATCTAAATAGACAGGCGAACTACGAGCAGTACTTC